Shown below are 15 T cell receptor beta chains from a single sample sequenced in a study of cytomegalovirus exposure and HLA in healthy donors. PCR primers comprised 60 Vbeta and 13 Jbeta primers. Repertoires were generated with immunoSEQ multiplex PCR, while TCRdb's copy carries only in-frame clones and drops some. The sample contains under 150,000 clones, around four fifths of which appear only once. The sequencing input was PBMCs. These receptors all stem from a male donor in good health and CMV-seropositive.

The CDR3 DNA follows: TGTGCCAGCTCCCCGACAGGCCTAGGGATAGCCAAAAACATTCAGTACTTC. This encodes CASSPTGLGIAKNIQYF. The chain couples TRBV18 to TRBJ2-4; tentatively, D is TRBD1 (6 bases). The CDR3 runs 17 residues. The V end was cut by 6 bases, the J end by 0 bases, with 18 bases between. The germline gives CDR1 KGHSH, CDR2 LQKENI. Full variable domain (missing parts from reference TRBV18 and TRBJ2-4): NAGVMQNPRHLVRRRGQEARLRCSPMKGHSHVYWYRQLPEEGLKFMVYLQKENIIDESGMPKERFSAEFPKEGPSILRIQQVVRGDSAAYFCASSPTGLGIAKNIQYFGAGTRLSVL.

This rearrangement joins TRBV5-4 to TRBJ2-2; D call uncertain. Trimming removed 1 base from V and 3 bases from J, with 7 bases in between. This CDR3 spans 14 amino acids. Germline-derived CDR1 and CDR2 are SGHNT and YYREEE (reference sequence). CDR3 coding DNA: TGTGCCAGCAGCTTGTCCCGGGACACCGGGGAGCTGTTTTTT. It translates to CASSLSRDTGELFF.

This chain joins TRBV7-9 and TRBJ2-5, with D tentatively TRBD1 (6 bases). The last part of the DNA fits TRBJ2-7 better; the J call may be wrong. Germline CDR1 SEHNR, CDR2 FQNEAQ (reference sequence). The CDR3 consists of 13 residues. In DNA, the CDR3 is TGTGCCAGCAGCTACGGACAGACCTACGAGCAGTACTTC. Protein product: CASSYGQTYEQYF.

In DNA, the CDR3 is TGTGCCTGGAGTACCAGACAGGACTCCTACGAGCAGTACTTC. This codes for CAWSTRQDSYEQYF. J is TRBJ2-7 and V is TRBV30, with TRBD1 as a possible D gene (6 bases). Deletions cut 2 bases from V and 0 bases from J, with 11 bases between. This CDR3 is 14 amino acids long. Germline V gene lookup returns CDR1 GTSNPN and CDR2 SVGIG (reference sequence).

This chain links TRBV5-1 with TRBJ1-1, with TRBD1 as a possible D gene (5 bases). The V gene lost 3 bases and the J gene lost 2 bases, with 14 bases spanning the gap. Germline V lookup: CDR1 SGHRS, CDR2 YFSETQ. This CDR3 is built from 15 residues. CDR3 DNA: TGCGCCAGCAGCTGGACACGGGGGGGAAACACTGAAGCTTTCTTT. Residues: CASSWTRGGNTEAFF. The full variable domain, completed using reference TRBV5-1 and TRBJ1-1, is KAGVTQTPRYLIKTRGQQVTLSCSPISGHRSVSWYQQTPGQGLQFLFEYFSETQRNKGNFPGRFSGRQFSNSRSEMNVSTLELGDSALYLCASSWTRGGNTEAFFGQGTRLTVV.

This clone was seen a few times. V is TRBV7-2 and J is TRBJ2-1; maybe TRBD2 (5 bases). Trimming took off 2 bases at V and 3 bases at J, with 11 bases between the two ends. This CDR3 has 15 residues. The germline V gene encodes CDR1 SGHTA and CDR2 FQGNSA. CDR3 region: CASSLWGADYNEQFF. CDR3 bases: TGTGCCAGCAGCTTATGGGGAGCGGACTACAATGAGCAGTTCTTC.

The rearrangement uses TRBV7-9 and TRBJ2-1; the match to TRBD2 covers 8 bases. The V and J ends lost 5 bases and 7 bases, in that order; junction bases with no gene match: 4. CDR3 length: 13 amino acids. Germline V gene data show CDR1 as SEHNR and CDR2 as FQNEAQ (reference sequence). CDR3 nucleotides: TGTGCCAGCAGCCGGGGGGGAGGAAATGAGCAGTTCTTC. It yields the protein CASSRGGGNEQFF.

V usage is TRBV5-1 and J usage is TRBJ1-2; D is uncertain. The CDR3 spans 13 residues. Germline lookup yields CDR1 SGHRS and CDR2 YFSETQ. Deletions cut 0 bases from V and 7 bases from J, with 10 bases between. In DNA form, the CDR3 reads TGCGCCAGCAGCTTGGAGGGCGGGTTTGGCTACACCTTC. The encoded protein is CASSLEGGFGYTF. The full variable domain, with the rest looked up from reference TRBV5-1 and TRBJ1-2, is KAGVTQTPRYLIKTRGQQVTLSCSPISGHRSVSWYQQTPGQGLQFLFEYFSETQRNKGNFPGRFSGRQFSNSRSEMNVSTLELGDSALYLCASSLEGGFGYTFGSGTRLTVV.

The sample holds one count of this clone. The gene calls are TRBV6-5 and TRBJ2-1, with 7 bases that match TRBD2. Germline V lookup: CDR1 MNHEY, CDR2 SVGAGI. The CDR3 extends over 15 amino acids. Trimming at V came to 4 bases and at J to 3 bases, leaving 6 bases not matched to a gene. The CDR3 loop reads CASSSGGLNYNEQFF. CDR3 coding DNA: TGTGCCAGCAGTTCGGGAGGACTCAACTACAATGAGCAGTTCTTC.

This clone was recorded a few times. This CDR3 reads CASSFLQGYYNEQFF. CDR3 sequence (DNA): TGTGCCAGCAGTTTCTTACAGGGGTACTACAATGAGCAGTTCTTC. The chain links TRBV28 to TRBJ2-1, with TRBD1 matching over 7 bases. Germline CDR1 reads MDHEN; CDR2 reads SYDVKM. This CDR3 is built from 15 residues. The J segment lost 3 bases and the V segment lost 3 bases, leaving 5 bases of the junction unmatched.

The rearrangement links TRBV11-2 to TRBJ2-1; D is ambiguous. V was shortened by 0 bases and J by 1 base, with 16 bases between the two germline ends. The V gene's germline CDR1 is SGHAT and CDR2 FQNNGV. The length of the CDR3 is 18 residues. The chain's CDR3 is CASSLERATLRSYNEQFF. The CDR3 DNA follows: TGTGCCAGCAGCTTAGAGCGAGCGACCTTAAGATCCTACAATGAGCAGTTCTTC. The entire variable domain, with the rest obtained from reference TRBV11-2 and TRBJ2-1, is as follows: EAGVAQSPRYKIIEKRQSVAFWCNPISGHATLYWYQQILGQGPKLLIQFQNNGVVDDSQLPKDRFSAERLKGVDSTLKIQPAKLEDSAVYLCASSLERATLRSYNEQFFGPGTRLTVL.

The chain has TRBV28 and TRBJ2-3, with 7 bases lining up with TRBD2. In germline, CDR1 is MDHEN, CDR2 SYDVKM. The V segment lost 8 bases and the J segment 2 bases; nucleotides outside the gene matches: 10. The CDR3 sequence is 15 residues long. The DNA for the CDR3 is TGTGCCAGCTTACCTCCGGGGGGATTCACAGATACGCAGTATTTT. This sequence encodes CASLPPGGFTDTQYF.

Only a few counts were recorded for this clone. The chain uses TRBV10-2 and TRBJ2-1; weak D call: TRBD2 (5 bases). Germline loops: CDR1 WSHSY, CDR2 SAAADI. This CDR3 has 14 amino acids. Trimming left V 10 bases short and J 3 bases short, with 16 bases between. CDR3 region: CATRERGFYNEQFF. The CDR3, as DNA: TGCGCCACCCGGGAACGCGGGTTCTACAATGAGCAGTTCTTC.

In its sample, this clone was seen a few times. This chain joins TRBV6-1 and TRBJ1-2; 10 bases match TRBD1. V trimming: 2 bases; J trimming: 5 bases; junction bases outside the gene matches: 5. The CDR3 has 15 residues. Germline CDR1 and CDR2: MNHNS and SASEGT. CDR3 amino acids: CASSEIGTGVYGYTF. The CDR3 DNA follows: TGTGCCAGCAGTGAAATAGGGACAGGGGTTTATGGCTACACCTTC.

This clone was recorded a few times. The V and J genes are TRBV7-9 and TRBJ1-6; D might be TRBD1 (6 bases). The CDR3 extends over 15 amino acids. V was pared by 5 bases and J by 5 bases, with 13 bases between. The V gene's germline CDR1 is SEHNR and CDR2 FQNEAQ (reference sequence). The CDR3 nucleotides are TGTGCCAGCAGCCCCTGGGGGCAGGATAATTCACCCCTCCACTTT. This encodes CASSPWGQDNSPLHF. Combining the CDR3 with reference TRBV7-9 and TRBJ1-6 gives the whole variable domain DTGVSQNPRHKITKRGQNVTFRCDPISEHNRLYWYRQTLGQGPEFLTYFQNEAQLEKSRLLSDRFSAERPKGSFSTLEIQRTEQGDSAMYLCASSPWGQDNSPLHFGNGTRLTVT.